Shown below are 32 T cell receptor beta chains from a single sample sequenced in a study of blood T cell repertoires in COVID-19. TCRdb keeps only in-frame clones here, not all; method: immunoSEQ multiplex PCR. The sample contains about 23,000 clones, roughly 92% of which appear only once. Sequenced sample: peripheral blood. Receptors were obtained from a woman aged 45-65 years with active COVID-19.

The chain recombines TRBV28 with TRBJ1-1; D perhaps matches TRBD1 (6 bases). V was shortened by 4 bases and J by 6 bases, with 12 bases between the two germline ends. Germline loops: CDR1 MDHEN, CDR2 SYDVKM. CDR3 size: 13 residues. CDR3 sequence (DNA): TGTGCCAGCAGTTATGTGGGGGCCCCTGAAGCTTTCTTT. Translated, it gives CASSYVGAPEAFF. Filled out from reference TRBV28 and TRBJ1-1, the complete variable domain reads DVKVTQSSRYLVKRTGEKVFLECVQDMDHENMFWYRQDPGLGLRLIYFSYDVKMKEKGDIPEGYSVSREKKERFSLILESASTNQTSMYLCASSYVGAPEAFFGQGTRLTVV.

The J gene is TRBJ1-5, the V gene TRBV7-9; tentatively, D is TRBD1 (5 bases). V shed 5 bases and J shed 2 bases, with 13 bases lying between them. CDR3 size: 15 residues. Germline V gene lookup returns CDR1 SEHNR and CDR2 FQNEAQ (reference sequence). The CDR3 protein is CASSPGGGGNQPQHF. CDR3 in DNA: TGTGCCAGCAGCCCAGGAGGAGGGGGCAATCAGCCCCAGCATTTT.

The sample holds one count of this clone. V usage is TRBV7-9 and J usage is TRBJ2-3; 8 bases are shared with TRBD2. With 4 bases clipped from V and 0 bases from J, the junction kept 6 bases outside the gene matches. Germline assignment: CDR1 SEHNR and CDR2 FQNEAQ (reference sequence). This CDR3 comprises 16 residues. DNA for the CDR3: TGTGCCAGCAGCTCACGGGGGGGCCTTAGCACAGATACGCAGTATTTT. Amino acids: CASSSRGGLSTDTQYF.

This clone was seen only once. The gene calls are TRBV5-1 and TRBJ2-3, with 12 bases identical to TRBD2. Germline values: CDR1 SGHRS, CDR2 YFSETQ. The CDR3 is 16 amino acids. Unmatched junction bases numbered 7, after V lost 4 bases and J lost 4 bases. CDR3 sequence: CASSEASGRAADTQYF. In DNA form, the CDR3 reads TGCGCCAGCAGCGAAGCTAGCGGGAGGGCAGCAGATACGCAGTATTTT.

This sequence joins TRBV28 and TRBJ1-2; D is perhaps TRBD1 (5 bases). CDR3 size: 12 residues. With 5 bases removed from V and 10 bases from J, the gap between germline ends came to 14 bases. Germline V gene data show CDR1 as MDHEN and CDR2 as SYDVKM. CDR3 amino acids: CASSDSTDLYTF. The CDR3, as DNA: TGTGCCAGCAGTGATTCGACAGATCTCTACACCTTC.

The chain combines TRBV19 with TRBJ1-1; TRBD1 is a possible D gene (5 bases). Germline V CDR1 and CDR2: LNHDA, SQIVND (reference sequence). V lost 3 bases and J 5 bases, leaving 13 bases between the germline ends. CDR3 length equals 14 residues. The CDR3 spells CASSMGQGLTEAFF. The CDR3, as DNA: TGTGCCAGTAGTATGGGTCAGGGTTTGACTGAAGCTTTCTTT.

The chain couples TRBV5-6 to TRBJ1-2; 7 bases are shared with TRBD1. The germline gives CDR1 SGHDT, CDR2 YYEEEE. V lost 3 bases, J lost 8 bases, and 7 bases stayed unmatched. This CDR3 region has 13 residues. The CDR3 coding sequence is TGTGCCAGCAGCTCCACAGGGGCGGGCGGCTACACCTTC. It specifies CASSSTGAGGYTF.

The chain combines TRBV19 with TRBJ2-6, with D tentatively TRBD1 (6 bases). Germline V gives CDR1 LNHDA, CDR2 SQIVND (reference sequence). V dropped 5 bases and J dropped 0 bases, with 11 bases sitting between them. The CDR3 extends over 16 amino acids. The CDR3 loop reads CASSADRTSGANVLTF. The CDR3 bases are TGTGCCAGTAGTGCCGACAGGACCTCTGGGGCCAACGTCCTGACTTTC.

The genes are TRBV19 and TRBJ2-7; TRBD2 is a possible D gene (6 bases). The V end lost 5 bases, the J end lost 1 base, and 15 bases lay between the germline ends. From germline, CDR1 is LNHDA and CDR2 SQIVND (reference sequence). The CDR3 length is 15 residues. The CDR3 DNA reads TGTGCCAGTAGTGCAACTAGCAGCGGGTCCTACGAGCAGTACTTC. It is translated as CASSATSSGSYEQYF.

The table lists this clone with a count of one. The rearrangement joins TRBV3-1 (or the pseudogene TRBV3-2) to TRBJ1-2; 8 bases are shared with TRBD1. Germline V CDR1 and CDR2: LGHDT, YNNKEL (reference sequence). The CDR3 sequence is 15 residues long. The junction had 11 bases not matched to a gene; V was cut back by 4 bases and J by 7 bases. CDR3 residues: CASSRAGQASVGYTF. In DNA, the CDR3 is TGTGCCAGCAGCCGAGCGGGACAGGCTTCTGTTGGCTACACCTTC.

The chain uses TRBV6-1 and TRBJ2-4; possible D gene TRBD2, 5 bases. Germline-derived CDR1 and CDR2 are MNHNS and SASEGT. V was cut by 2 bases and J by 9 bases, with 11 bases left in between. CDR3 length: 13 amino acids. The chain's CDR3 is CASSERGSGIQYF. CDR3 nucleotides: TGTGCCAGCAGTGAAAGAGGGAGCGGCATTCAGTACTTC.

In this sample, this clone turned up once. V gene TRBV14 combines with J gene TRBJ2-7, with 7 bases lining up with TRBD1. The V gene's germline CDR1 is SGHDN and CDR2 FVKESK. The CDR3 totals 16 residues. V lost 1 base and J lost 0; bases outside the gene matches: 6. In nucleotides, the CDR3 is TGTGCCAGCAGCCAAGCAGACAGGGCTTACTCCTACGAGCAGTACGTC. It specifies CASSQADRAYSYEQYV.

The rearrangement joins TRBV15 to TRBJ2-3; 7 nucleotides agree with TRBD1. This CDR3 comprises 17 residues. Germline CDR1 and CDR2: LNHNV and YYDKDF (reference sequence). J was trimmed by 3 bases and V by 4 bases; bases with no gene match: 13. The CDR3 coding sequence is TGTGCCACCAGCAAACGCCGACAGGGCGTCGGGACAGATACGCAGTATTTT. Encoded protein: CATSKRRQGVGTDTQYF.

By its share, this clone is medium-sized (0.01 to 0.1%). This chain joins TRBV25-1 and TRBJ1-6; a weak D match, TRBD1 (6 bases). The V gene's germline CDR1 is MGHDK and CDR2 SYGVNS. Trimming shortened V by 4 bases and J by 10 bases, and 17 bases separated the two germline ends. The CDR3 sequence is 15 residues long. The CDR3: CASSAGGSQGSPLHF. For the CDR3, the DNA is TGTGCCAGCAGTGCCGGGGGGTCCCAGGGGTCACCCCTCCACTTT.

This clone was observed a single time. The chain joins TRBV4-1 to TRBJ1-3, with D perhaps matching TRBD1 (6 bases). The CDR3 covers 16 residues. V lost 0 bases to trimming and J lost 8 bases, with 17 bases between them. Germline CDR1 is MGHRA and CDR2 is YSYEKL. In nucleotides, the CDR3 is TGCGCCAGCAGCCAAGATCAAAGGGGGACGGCCGACACCATATATTTT. Encoded protein: CASSQDQRGTADTIYF.

J is TRBJ1-2 and V is TRBV5-1; 8 bases map to TRBD1. This CDR3 has 13 amino acids. The J segment lost 6 bases and the V segment lost 4 bases, leaving 5 bases of the junction unmatched. Looked up from germline, CDR1 is SGHRS and CDR2 is YFSETQ. The CDR3 region is CASSPTGDDGYTF. CDR3 DNA sequence: TGCGCCAGCAGCCCGACAGGGGACGATGGCTACACCTTC.

This clone came up once. The V and J genes are TRBV6-6 and TRBJ1-4; D not resolved. The V end lost 0 bases, the J end lost 3 bases, and 8 bases lay between the germline ends. Germline V gives CDR1 MNHNY, CDR2 SVGAGI (reference sequence). CDR3 length: 15 residues. CDR3 DNA: TGTGCCAGCAGTTACTCTGGCCTTGCTAATGAAAAACTGTTTTTT. The encoded protein is CASSYSGLANEKLFF.

The chain joins TRBV5-4 to TRBJ1-6, with D uncertain. V lost 4 bases and J 1 base, leaving 9 bases between the germline ends. This CDR3 contains 15 residues. Germline V CDR1 and CDR2: SGHNT, YYREEE (reference sequence). Here the CDR3 reads CASSPPGSYNSPLHF. For the CDR3, the DNA is TGTGCCAGCAGCCCGCCAGGTTCCTATAATTCACCCCTCCACTTT.

The chain has TRBV11-2 and TRBJ2-7; maybe TRBD1 (6 bases). CDR1 and CDR2 (germline): SGHAT, FQNNGV. The CDR3 is made up of 14 amino acids. Trimming cost V 5 bases and J 1 base, with 12 bases left between them. The CDR3 sequence is CASSPQQGSYEQYF. DNA of the CDR3: TGTGCCAGCAGCCCCCAACAGGGATCCTACGAGCAGTACTTC. Variable domain in full (rest from reference TRBV11-2 and TRBJ2-7): EAGVAQSPRYKIIEKRQSVAFWCNPISGHATLYWYQQILGQGPKLLIQFQNNGVVDDSQLPKDRFSAERLKGVDSTLKIQPAKLEDSAVYLCASSPQQGSYEQYFGPGTRLTVT.

The chain joins TRBV5-1 to TRBJ2-7, with D possibly TRBD1 on 6 matching bases. CDR3 length: 15 amino acids. Trimming pared 4 bases from V and 4 bases from J, leaving 18 bases between. In germline, CDR1 is SGHRS, CDR2 YFSETQ. CDR3 in amino acids: CASSINPGTQYEQYF. The CDR3 nucleotides read TGCGCCAGCAGCATTAATCCCGGGACACAGTACGAGCAGTACTTC.

The J gene is TRBJ1-5, the V gene TRBV14, with D unresolved. The CDR3 covers 15 residues. Trimming took 1 base from V and 9 from J, leaving 16 bases between them. Germline CDR1 and CDR2: SGHDN and FVKESK. In DNA form, the CDR3 reads TGTGCCAGCAGCCAAGTATGTACAGATCCAAGGCCCCAGCATTTT. This translates into CASSQVCTDPRPQHF. The complete variable domain, with remaining parts taken from reference TRBV14 and TRBJ1-5, reads EAGVTQFPSHSVIEKGQTVTLRCDPISGHDNLYWYRRVMGKEIKFLLHFVKESKQDESGMPNNRFLAERTGGTYSTLKVQPAELEDSGVYFCASSQVCTDPRPQHFGDGTRLSIL.

The chain uses TRBV3-1 (or the pseudogene TRBV3-2) and TRBJ2-1; D is perhaps TRBD2 (5 bases). The germline V gene has CDR1 LGHDT and CDR2 YNNKEL (reference sequence). This CDR3 spans 12 amino acids. V lost 3 bases to trimming and J lost 9 bases, with 9 bases between them. CDR3 DNA: TGTGCCAGCAGCCACGGCCGGGGTGAGCAGTTCTTC. As protein: CASSHGRGEQFF.

The chain links TRBV19 to TRBJ2-7, with 8 bases lining up with TRBD1. The CDR3 is 15 amino acids. J was trimmed by 4 bases and V by 5 bases; bases with no gene match: 10. Germline CDR1 LNHDA, CDR2 SQIVND (reference sequence). The CDR3 reads CASSPRTGFDYEQYF. CDR3 DNA sequence: TGTGCCAGTAGTCCTCGGACAGGGTTCGATTACGAGCAGTACTTC. The whole variable domain, remainder taken from reference TRBV19 and TRBJ2-7, is DGGITQSPKYLFRKEGQNVTLSCEQNLNHDAMYWYRQDPGQGLRLIYYSQIVNDFQKGDIAEGYSVSREKKESFPLTVTSAQKNPTAFYLCASSPRTGFDYEQYFGPGTRLTVT.

Only one count was recorded for this clone. V and J are TRBV11-2 and TRBJ2-7; D may be TRBD1 (8 bases). CDR1 and CDR2 (germline): SGHAT, FQNNGV. Trimming removed 3 bases at V and 3 bases at J, with 12 bases between. The CDR3 extends over 14 amino acids. The CDR3, as DNA: TGTGCCAGCAGCTTTTACAGGGGGGGCTACGAGCAGTACGTC. Translating it yields CASSFYRGGYEQYV.

The chain employs TRBV24-1 and TRBJ2-1, with D possibly being TRBD2 (6 bases). The CDR3 consists of 12 residues. Germline assignment: CDR1 KGHDR and CDR2 SFDVKD. With 9 bases removed from V and 4 bases from J, the gap between germline ends came to 9 bases. CDR3 in DNA: TGTGCCACCGGGGGGTCTTACAATGAGCAGTTCTTC. It encodes CATGGSYNEQFF.

The V call is TRBV27, the J call TRBJ1-5; unclear D gene. The CDR3 is made up of 13 amino acids. In germline, CDR1 is MNHEY, CDR2 SMNVEV (reference sequence). V lost 8 bases and J 2 bases, leaving 10 bases between the germline ends. The CDR3 region is CASSDNGNQPQHF. The CDR3 DNA reads as TGTGCCAGCTCCGACAATGGCAATCAGCCCCAGCATTTT.

V and J are TRBV2 and TRBJ2-3; 10 bases are a match to TRBD2. The ends lost 7 bases at V and 10 bases at J; junction bases unmatched: 11. Germline V gives CDR1 SNHLY, CDR2 FYNNEI. The CDR3 is made up of 14 amino acids. CDR3 nucleotide sequence: TGTGCCAGCAAAACCGTGGCTAGCGGGGGCGCGCAGTATTTT. It specifies CASKTVASGGAQYF.

The chain has TRBV6-5 and TRBJ1-1, with D uncertain. This CDR3 is 16 amino acids long. Germline V CDR1 and CDR2: MNHEY, SVGAGI. Trimming stripped 2 bases from V and 2 bases from J, with 15 bases between. The CDR3 coding sequence is TGTGCCAGCAGTTACGGAGGCGCGGTACAAAACACTGAAGCTTTCTTT. Its translation: CASSYGGAVQNTEAFF.

The V call is TRBV28, the J call TRBJ1-1; the match to TRBD1 covers 8 bases. The CDR3 length is 15 residues. Unmatched junction bases numbered 9, after V lost 5 bases and J lost 4 bases. Per germline, CDR1 MDHEN and CDR2 SYDVKM. CDR3 amino acids: CASSTQGQGITEAFF. In DNA, the CDR3 is TGTGCCAGCAGTACCCAAGGACAGGGCATCACTGAAGCTTTCTTT.

The chain is built from TRBV14 and TRBJ1-1; TRBD1 might be the D (5 bases). The germline gives CDR1 SGHDN, CDR2 FVKESK. Trimming cost V 4 bases and J 1 base, with 7 bases left between them. This CDR3 contains 13 residues. CDR3 coding DNA: TGTGCCAGCAGCCTGCAGGGGAACACTGAAGCTTTCTTT. Its translation: CASSLQGNTEAFF.

The rearrangement links TRBV29-1 to TRBJ1-1; 7 nucleotides align to TRBD1. V was clipped by 7 bases and J by 4 bases; unmatched bases: 6. Germline-derived CDR1 and CDR2 are SQVTM and ANQGSEA. The CDR3 is made up of 12 amino acids. CDR3 nucleotides: TGCAGCGGACAGGGAGTGGGCACTGAAGCTTTCTTT. As protein: CSGQGVGTEAFF.

The chain combines TRBV5-1 with TRBJ2-3, with TRBD1 matching 8 bases. The CDR3 is 13 residues long. V trimming: 4 bases; J trimming: 5 bases; junction bases outside the gene matches: 3. Germline V CDR1 and CDR2: SGHRS, YFSETQ. The CDR3 DNA is TGCGCCAGCAGCGTCACAGGGGGAGATACGCAGTATTTT. This gives the protein CASSVTGGDTQYF.